The 18 T cell receptor beta chains below all came from one sample that was sequenced in a study of cytomegalovirus exposure and HLA in healthy donors. Use of 60 Vbeta and 13 Jbeta primers characterized the PCR. TCRdb's copy holds only in-frame clones and misses some; the assay was immunoSEQ multiplex PCR. The data hold more than 100,000 clones, with 73% observed a single time. Sequencing input: PBMCs. Receptors were obtained from a woman between 35 and 50 years old in good health and CMV-seronegative.

The rearrangement uses TRBV5-5 and TRBJ2-7; 7 nucleotides line up with TRBD2. Per germline, CDR1 SGHKS and CDR2 YYEKEE (reference sequence). The CDR3 is 13 amino acids. J was trimmed by 3 bases and V by 4 bases; bases with no gene match: 4. CDR3 in amino acids: CASSHGGYYEQYF. CDR3 coding DNA: TGTGCCAGCAGCCACGGGGGGTACTACGAGCAGTACTTC.

The rearrangement joins TRBV19 to TRBJ2-1, with 10 positions matching TRBD2. J was trimmed by 7 bases and V by 5 bases; bases with no gene match: 8. Germline assignment: CDR1 LNHDA and CDR2 SQIVND (reference sequence). This CDR3 has 15 amino acids. The DNA for the CDR3 is TGTGCCAGTAGTGGGACTAGCGCATCATCAAATGAGCAGTTCTTC. It translates to CASSGTSASSNEQFF. The variable domain in full, with the rest retrieved from reference TRBV19 and TRBJ2-1, is DGGITQSPKYLFRKEGQNVTLSCEQNLNHDAMYWYRQDPGQGLRLIYYSQIVNDFQKGDIAEGYSVSREKKESFPLTVTSAQKNPTAFYLCASSGTSASSNEQFFGPGTRLTVL.

The V and J genes are TRBV12-5 and TRBJ2-1, with a tentative D call TRBD2 (6 bases). The length of the CDR3 is 14 residues. The ends were cut back, 3 bases at V and 2 bases at J, with 8 bases in the middle. Germline V gene data show CDR1 as LGHNT and CDR2 as FRNRAP. The CDR3 reads CASGLGLTYNEQFF. The CDR3 nucleotides are TGTGCTAGTGGTTTAGGACTAACCTACAATGAGCAGTTCTTC. Supplemented by reference TRBV12-5 and TRBJ2-1, the full variable domain reads DARVTQTPRHKVTEMGQEVTMRCQPILGHNTVFWYRQTMMQGLELLAYFRNRAPLDDSGMPKDRFSAEMPDATLATLKIQPSEPRDSAVYFCASGLGLTYNEQFFGPGTRLTVL.

CDR3 residues: CASSSTQGAQETQYF. CDR3 DNA: TGTGCCAGCAGCTCTACACAGGGGGCCCAAGAGACCCAGTACTTC. The chain couples TRBV5-4 to TRBJ2-5, with TRBD1 matching over 9 bases. This CDR3 comprises 15 residues. Germline V CDR1 and CDR2: SGHNT, YYREEE (reference sequence). V was clipped by 3 bases and J by 1 base; unmatched bases: 4.

The J gene is TRBJ2-5, the V gene TRBV9; possibly TRBD2 for D (7 bases). CDR1 is SGDLS and CDR2 is YYNGEE in the germline V gene. Trimming left V 7 bases short and J 2 bases short, with 15 bases between. The CDR3 is made up of 14 amino acids. The CDR3, as DNA: TGTGCCAGCGGGGGAGGGGGGGTACAAGAGACCCAGTACTTC. Translated, it gives CASGGGGVQETQYF.

The CDR3 reads CASSPGGNYGYTF. CDR3 in DNA: TGCGCCAGTTCGCCGGGGGGTAACTATGGCTACACCTTC. The chain carries TRBV5-1 and TRBJ1-2; maybe TRBD1 (5 bases). The CDR3 is 13 amino acids. The germline V gene has CDR1 SGHRS and CDR2 YFSETQ. The germline V and J ends were trimmed by 8 bases and 1 base, with 12 bases remaining between them.

This clone was observed a handful of times. This chain joins TRBV5-1 and TRBJ2-5; 7 bases are a match to TRBD2. The CDR3 is 14 amino acids. Germline trimming cut 4 bases from V and 1 base from J; bases unmatched to any gene: 4. Germline V gene lookup returns CDR1 SGHRS and CDR2 YFSETQ. In DNA, the CDR3 is TGCGCCAGCAGCAAACTAGCGTTCCAAGAGACCCAGTACTTC. Encoded protein: CASSKLAFQETQYF.

The chain employs TRBV15 and TRBJ1-5, with D perhaps matching TRBD1 (6 bases). This CDR3 spans 14 amino acids. The V end was cut by 5 bases, the J end by 6 bases, with 14 bases between. Germline-derived CDR1 and CDR2 are LNHNV and YYDKDF (reference sequence). CDR3: CATSGRGAGQPQHF. The CDR3 nucleotides are TGTGCCACCAGCGGCAGGGGCGCGGGTCAGCCCCAGCATTTT.

The CDR3: CASSQEVFGDEKLFF. In DNA, the CDR3 is TGCGCCAGCAGCCAAGAAGTATTCGGGGATGAAAAACTGTTTTTT. The chain couples TRBV4-3 to TRBJ1-4, with D uncertain. Germline V CDR1 and CDR2: LGHNA, YSLEER. Trimming left V 0 bases short and J 6 bases short, with 11 bases between. The CDR3 extends over 15 amino acids.

The chain links TRBV18 to TRBJ2-1, with 10 bases identical to TRBD2. The CDR3 sequence is 16 residues long. Looked up from germline, CDR1 is KGHSH and CDR2 is LQKENI. V was pared by 4 bases and J by 4 bases, with 7 bases of the junction left unmatched. CDR3 sequence (DNA): TGTGCCAGCTCACTGGGTAGCGGGGGGCCTTACAATGAGCAGTTCTTC. Protein product: CASSLGSGGPYNEQFF.

This clone has at least ten counts. The chain links TRBV30 to TRBJ1-1, with a weak D call TRBD1 (5 bases). V lost 0 bases and J lost 6, with 8 bases in between. The CDR3 loop spans 12 amino acids. The germline gives CDR1 GTSNPN, CDR2 SVGIG (reference sequence). CDR3 region: CAWSVQVAEAFF. In DNA form, the CDR3 reads TGTGCCTGGAGTGTACAGGTGGCTGAAGCTTTCTTT.

V and J are TRBV18 and TRBJ1-6, with D perhaps TRBD1 (5 bases). CDR3 size: 15 residues. V gave up 6 bases and J gave up 8 bases, with 17 bases separating them. The germline V gene encodes CDR1 KGHSH and CDR2 LQKENI. The chain's CDR3 is CASSPREGGDSPLHF. As DNA, the CDR3 is TGTGCCAGCTCTCCGCGCGAGGGAGGGGATTCACCCCTCCACTTT.

This chain uses TRBV6-5 with TRBJ2-5; a weak D match, TRBD2 (6 bases). The ends were cut back, 6 bases at V and 2 bases at J, with 13 bases in the middle. This CDR3 comprises 14 residues. Germline V gene data show CDR1 as MNHEY and CDR2 as SVGAGI. CDR3 in DNA: TGTGCCAGCAGGGAAATGGGGGGACAAGAGACCCAGTACTTC. Translating it yields CASREMGGQETQYF.

This chain links TRBV5-1 with TRBJ1-4; maybe TRBD1 (5 bases). The V and J ends lost 4 bases and 5 bases respectively, with 12 bases between them. The CDR3 runs 14 residues. Per germline, CDR1 SGHRS and CDR2 YFSETQ. CDR3 region: CASSPGTPNEKLFF. CDR3 DNA: TGCGCCAGCAGCCCCGGGACTCCGAATGAAAAACTGTTTTTT.

V is TRBV9 and J is TRBJ2-7; 8 bases map to TRBD1. Germline values: CDR1 SGDLS, CDR2 YYNGEE. This CDR3 is built from 15 residues. After removal of 0 bases from V and 1 base from J, the junction contained 3 bases not matched to a gene. The CDR3 is CASSVGQGASYEQYF. CDR3 coding DNA: TGTGCCAGCAGCGTAGGCCAGGGGGCTTCCTACGAGCAGTACTTC.

The V gene is TRBV5-5, the J gene TRBJ1-1; D may be TRBD1 (6 bases). Germline-derived CDR1 and CDR2 are SGHKS and YYEKEE (reference sequence). The V gene lost 4 bases and the J gene lost 5 bases, with 9 bases spanning the gap. There are 12 residues in the CDR3. CDR3 bases: TGTGCCAGCAGCCGCCAGGGGACTGAAGCTTTCTTT. Translation gives CASSRQGTEAFF.

This rearrangement joins TRBV18 to TRBJ2-5, with 8 bases aligning to TRBD2. The trim removed 2 bases at V and 3 bases at J, leaving 2 bases unmatched. The CDR3 sequence is 14 residues long. CDR1 and CDR2 from the germline V gene are KGHSH and LQKENI. Here the CDR3 DNA reads TGTGCCAGCTCACCAGGACTAGCCGAAGAGACCCAGTACTTC. As protein: CASSPGLAEETQYF. Combining the CDR3 with reference TRBV18 and TRBJ2-5 gives the whole variable domain NAGVMQNPRHLVRRRGQEARLRCSPMKGHSHVYWYRQLPEEGLKFMVYLQKENIIDESGMPKERFSAEFPKEGPSILRIQQVVRGDSAAYFCASSPGLAEETQYFGPGTRLLVL.

The chain has TRBV2 and TRBJ2-3, with D possibly TRBD2 on 6 matching bases. CDR3 size: 14 residues. Trimming left V 4 bases short and J 6 bases short, with 14 bases between. CDR1 is SNHLY and CDR2 is FYNNEI in the germline V gene. CDR3 sequence: CASSVGLARDTQYF. CDR3 bases: TGTGCCAGCAGTGTAGGGCTAGCGCGGGATACGCAGTATTTT.